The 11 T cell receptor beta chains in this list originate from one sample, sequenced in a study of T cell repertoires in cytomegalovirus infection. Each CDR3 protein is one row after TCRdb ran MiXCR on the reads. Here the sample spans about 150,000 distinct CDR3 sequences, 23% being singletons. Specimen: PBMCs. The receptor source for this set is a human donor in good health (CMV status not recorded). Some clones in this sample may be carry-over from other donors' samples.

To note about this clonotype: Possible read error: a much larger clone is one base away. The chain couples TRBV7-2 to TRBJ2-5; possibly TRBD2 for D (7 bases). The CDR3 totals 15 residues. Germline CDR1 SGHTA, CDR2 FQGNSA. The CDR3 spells CDSSLRGGAQETQYF. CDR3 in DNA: TGTGACAGCAGCTTACGTGGGGGGGCTCAAGAGACCCAGTACTTC.

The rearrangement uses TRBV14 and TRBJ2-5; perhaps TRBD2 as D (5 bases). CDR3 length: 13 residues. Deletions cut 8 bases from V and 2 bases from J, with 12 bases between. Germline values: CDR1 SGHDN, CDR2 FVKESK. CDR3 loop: CASPRRGQETQYF. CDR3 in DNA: TGTGCCAGCCCGAGGAGAGGGCAAGAGACCCAGTACTTC.

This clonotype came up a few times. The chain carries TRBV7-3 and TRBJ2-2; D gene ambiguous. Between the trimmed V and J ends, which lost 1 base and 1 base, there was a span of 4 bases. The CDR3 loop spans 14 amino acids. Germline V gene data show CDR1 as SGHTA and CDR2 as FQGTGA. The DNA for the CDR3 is TGTGCCAGCAGCTTAAAGGGGAACACCGGGGAGCTGTTTTTT. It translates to CASSLKGNTGELFF.

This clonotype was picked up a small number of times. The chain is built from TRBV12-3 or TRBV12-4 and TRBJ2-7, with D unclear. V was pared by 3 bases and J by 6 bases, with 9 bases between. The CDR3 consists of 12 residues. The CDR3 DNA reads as TGTGCCAGCAGTTTCCTTTGGGGCGAGCAGTACTTC. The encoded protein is CASSFLWGEQYF.

The CDR3 coding sequence is TGTGCCACCAGTGAACAGGGGCTCCAAGCGAACACCGGGGAGCTGTTTTTT. Residues: CATSEQGLQANTGELFF. This chain uses TRBV24-1 with TRBJ2-2; 7 bases align to TRBD1. Per germline, CDR1 KGHDR and CDR2 SFDVKD. V shed 4 bases, J shed 0 bases, and the junction held 7 bases outside the gene matches. The CDR3 has 17 amino acids.

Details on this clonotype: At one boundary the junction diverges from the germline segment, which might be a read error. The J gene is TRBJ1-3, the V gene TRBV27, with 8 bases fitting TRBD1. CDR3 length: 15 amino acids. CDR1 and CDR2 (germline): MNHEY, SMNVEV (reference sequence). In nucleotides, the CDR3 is TGTGTCAGCACGCCTCTCGGGACAGGAGGAAACACCATATATTTT. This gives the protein CVSTPLGTGGNTIYF.

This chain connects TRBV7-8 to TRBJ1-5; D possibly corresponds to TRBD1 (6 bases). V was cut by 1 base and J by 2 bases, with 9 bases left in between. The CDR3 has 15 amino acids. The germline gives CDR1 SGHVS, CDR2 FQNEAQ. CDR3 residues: CASSLGTARNQPQHF. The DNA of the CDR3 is TGTGCCAGCAGCTTAGGGACAGCCCGCAATCAGCCCCAGCATTTT.

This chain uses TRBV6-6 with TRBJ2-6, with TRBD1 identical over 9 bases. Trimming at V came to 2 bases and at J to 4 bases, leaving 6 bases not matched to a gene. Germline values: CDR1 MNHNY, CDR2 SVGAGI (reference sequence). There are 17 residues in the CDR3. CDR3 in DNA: TGTGCCAGCAGTTACGGACAGGGGATGGCAGGGGCCAACGTCCTGACTTTC. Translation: CASSYGQGMAGANVLTF.

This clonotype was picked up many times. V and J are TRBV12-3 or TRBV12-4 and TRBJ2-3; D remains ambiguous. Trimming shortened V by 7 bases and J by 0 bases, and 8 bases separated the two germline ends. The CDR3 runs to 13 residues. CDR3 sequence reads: CASTKGSTDTQYF. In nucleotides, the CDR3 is TGTGCCAGCACGAAGGGTAGCACAGATACGCAGTATTTT.

This CDR3 is CASSQDSINSPLHF. The CDR3 DNA follows: TGCGCCAGCAGCCAAGATTCCATCAATTCACCCCTCCACTTT. The chain carries TRBV4-1 and TRBJ1-6, with D unresolved. Germline V gene sequence: CDR1 MGHRA, CDR2 YSYEKL. The CDR3 totals 14 residues. The V gene lost 0 bases and the J gene lost 7 bases, with 7 bases spanning the gap.

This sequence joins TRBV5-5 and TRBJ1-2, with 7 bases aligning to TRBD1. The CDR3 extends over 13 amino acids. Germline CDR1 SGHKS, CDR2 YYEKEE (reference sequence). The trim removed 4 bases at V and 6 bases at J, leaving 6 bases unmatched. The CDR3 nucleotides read TGTGCCAGCAGCCCTACAGGGGTAGATGGCTACACCTTC. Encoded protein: CASSPTGVDGYTF. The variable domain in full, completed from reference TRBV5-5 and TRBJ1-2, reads DAGVTQSPTHLIKTRGQQVTLRCSPISGHKSVSWYQQVLGQGPQFIFQYYEKEERGRGNFPDRFSARQFPNYSSELNVNALLLGDSALYLCASSPTGVDGYTFGSGTRLTVV.